The present T cell receptor (beta chain) was sequenced within a study of Graves' ophthalmopathy and Graves' hyperthyroidism. Points from the study as a whole: Most thyroid clonotypes with frequency above 0.001 were detected in blood too.

This clonotype was detected a few times. Antigen specificity is unknown. TCR beta CDR3 amplification used RNA transcripts. In the first round, RT-PCR was carried out with HTBI primers, and a multiplex PCR formed the second round. TCRdb re-analysed the multiplex PCR reads in MiXCR, keeping a single row per CDR3 protein. This sample has 230,000 or so distinct CDR3 sequences; around 42% occur once, and the top ten carry around 43%. V was trimmed by 5 bases and J by 1 base, leaving 11 bases between them. CDR3 size: 14 residues. Every ophthalmopathy donor presented moderate-to-severe activity, CAS ≥3, NOSPECS ≥4 and duration under 3 months. Uncontrolled infections, pregnancy, lactation or other autoimmune diseases led to patient exclusion. Fresh peripheral blood (approximately 10 ml) yielded the PBMCs.

The clonotype originates from an adult man with Graves' ophthalmopathy. This sequence joins TRBV12-3 or TRBV12-4 and TRBJ1-2, with D uncertain. Sequencing was done on a sample of peripheral blood. DNA for the CDR3: TGTGCCAGCAGTCCCGGGTCCCTTAACTATGGCTACACCTTC. Amino acid sequence: CASSPGSLNYGYTF.